This T cell receptor beta chain stems from a study of cytomegalovirus exposure and HLA in healthy donors. CDR1 is SGDLS, CDR2 YYNGEE, per germline. The ends were cut back, 4 bases at V and 2 bases at J, with 12 bases in the middle. The length of the CDR3 is 14 residues. As regards this clone: Its antigen is still unknown.

The primer mix had 60 Vbeta and 13 Jbeta primers. TCRdb's table, derived via immunoSEQ multiplex PCR, lists solely in-frame clones and lacks some. The table includes 150,000 to 200,000 clones, around 77% detected once. Donors consisted of healthy bone marrow donors. Study conclusions and caveats: An analysis done earlier found most TCR beta V segments productive about 87% or about 30% of the time. A missense variant in DCLRE1C was later tied to TCR beta V- and J-gene trimming.

Sequences were obtained from PBMCs. This receptor was taken from a woman in her thirties or forties in good health and CMV-seronegative. The chain couples TRBV9 to TRBJ2-5, with D perhaps TRBD2 (5 bases). The CDR3 coding sequence is TGTGCCAGCAGCCTTACTAGTGGTCAAGAGACCCAGTACTTC. As protein: CASSLTSGQETQYF.